A selection of T cell receptor beta chains follows, all from one sample in a study of T-cell reconstitution after alpha-beta-depleted transplantation in children. TCRdb re-called the PCR reads through MiXCR, storing one row per CDR3 protein. The table records 800,000 to 1,000,000 distinct CDR3 sequences, about 29% of them present only once. Sequences were derived from PBMCs, mostly from graft donor cells, sampled 360 days after TCRalphabeta/CD19-depleted stem cell transplant. These receptors were taken from a boy in the first two years of life who had a stem cell transplant for SCID, so the T cells may come from the graft donor. CDR3s include the opening cysteine and the closing phenylalanine or tryptophan. The D gene is left open where the match is weak. A row's size may be missing; if present it is once, few, many or a size class.

few	14	TRBD1	TRBV5-1	TRBJ1-6	TGCGCCAGCAGCTTGGGGGACAGTAATTCACCCCTCCACTTT	CASSLGDSNSPLHF
NA	14	NA	TRBV5-1	TRBJ2-2	TGCGCCAGCAGCTTGACAGGCCAGACTGGGGAGCTGTTTTTT	CASSLTGQTGELFF
few	15	NA	TRBV6-5	TRBJ1-4	TGTGCCAGCAGAAGCAGACAGAAAACTAATGAAAAACTGTTTTTT	CASRSRQKTNEKLFF
NA	15	TRBD1	TRBV5-1	TRBJ1-1	TGCGCCAGCAGCGGAATACAGGGGGCGTTTACTGAAGCTTTCTTT	CASSGIQGAFTEAFF
few	14	NA	TRBV5-1	TRBJ2-7	TGCGCCAGCAGCGTCACAGGAAAGGCCTACGAGCAGTACTTC	CASSVTGKAYEQYF
few	16	TRBD2	TRBV12-3/TRBV12-4	TRBJ2-3	TGTGCCAGCAGTTCCCGCACGAGCGGGGGGACAGATACGCAGTATTTT	CASSSRTSGGTDTQYF
NA	16	NA	TRBV18	TRBJ2-2	TGTGCCAGCTCACGGGAAGGCCCCACGGGCGGCGGGGAGCTGTTTTTT	CASSREGPTGGGELFF
NA	15	NA	TRBV5-5	TRBJ2-5	TGTGCCAGCAGCTCTGACAGGGTGAGCGGGGAGACCCAGTACTTC	CASSSDRVSGETQYF
NA	15	NA	TRBV5-6	TRBJ2-1	TGTGCCAGCAGCTCAACAGGGCGAGGGGACAATGAGCAGTTCTTC	CASSSTGRGDNEQFF
NA	19	TRBD2	TRBV4-1	TRBJ2-2	TGCGCCAGCAGCCAAGATCCGGCCTTGGAGCGGGGGCTGTCGGGGGAGCTGTTTTTT	CASSQDPALERGLSGELFF
NA	17	TRBD2	TRBV6-1	TRBJ2-3	TGTGCCAGCAGCCCCGGACTAGCGGGGGCCGCCACAGATACGCAGTATTTT	CASSPGLAGAATDTQYF
NA	15	NA	TRBV5-5	TRBJ2-7	TGTGCCAGCAGCCTCCGGGACCGAGACCGCTACGAGCAGTACTTC	CASSLRDRDRYEQYF
NA	14	NA	TRBV5-5	TRBJ2-2	TGTGCCAGCAGCCCTGAGCCCCTCTCCGGGGAGCTGTTTTTT	CASSPEPLSGELFF
NA	15	NA	TRBV7-6	TRBJ1-4	TGTGCCAGCAGCCTCCAAGCGGGCCAAGGGGAAAAACTGTTTTTT	CASSLQAGQGEKLFF
NA	15	TRBD2	TRBV12-3/TRBV12-4	TRBJ2-5	TGTGCCAGCAGGGCTAGCGGGGGCTACCAAGAGACCCAGTACTTC	CASRASGGYQETQYF
many	15	NA	TRBV28	TRBJ2-3	TGTGCCAGCAGTTTTTCGGGTGCTAGCACAGATACGCAGTATTTT	CASSFSGASTDTQYF
many	18	NA	TRBV5-1	TRBJ2-3	TGCGCCAGCAGCTTGGCGTGGACCGGGGGGCCGGGGACAGATACGCAGTATTTT	CASSLAWTGGPGTDTQYF
NA	15	NA	TRBV7-8	TRBJ1-1	TGTGCCAGCAGCGCTGTGACAGCATTGAACACTGAAGCTTTCTTT	CASSAVTALNTEAFF
few	13	NA	TRBV19	TRBJ2-7	TGTGCCAGTAGTGAGAAAGACCCCTACGAGCAGTACTTC	CASSEKDPYEQYF
few	15	TRBD2	TRBV7-3	TRBJ2-1	TGTGCCAGCAGCGCCTCCGGGACTACCACGAGGCCCCAGTTCTTC	CASSASGTTTRPQFF
NA	16	TRBD1	TRBV4-1	TRBJ1-5	TGCGCCAGCAGCCGCGGGATAGGGGGCCGGGTTCAGCCCCAGCATTTT	CASSRGIGGRVQPQHF
NA	14	NA	TRBV7-9	TRBJ2-1	TGTGCCAGCAGCCCAGGGGGGCCCGTTTATGAGCAGTTCTTC	CASSPGGPVYEQFF
once	15	TRBD1	TRBV6-2/TRBV6-3	TRBJ2-1	TGTGCCAGCAGCTCGTGGAGACAGGGGGCATCCGAGCAGTTCTTC	CASSSWRQGASEQFF
NA	16	TRBD2	TRBV12-3/TRBV12-4	TRBJ2-1	TGTGCCAGCAGTCCATCTAGCGGGGGGGAACCGAATGAGCAGTTCTTC	CASSPSSGGEPNEQFF
NA	15	NA	TRBV4-3	TRBJ1-2	TGCGCCAGCAGCCTTGACAGGCTTAGCGACTATGGCTACACCTTC	CASSLDRLSDYGYTF
once	15	NA	TRBV2	TRBJ2-3	TGTGCCAGCGCGTGGGGACGGGGAGGCACAGATACGCAGTATTTT	CASAWGRGGTDTQYF
few	15	NA	TRBV12-3/TRBV12-4	TRBJ1-1	TGTGCCAGCTCCCGGGGGGGTGGGACGTGGACTGAAGCTTTCTTT	CASSRGGGTWTEAFF
NA	13	NA	TRBV5-1	TRBJ2-7	TGCGCCAGCAGCGTCGGGGATTGGTACGAGCAGTACTTC	CASSVGDWYEQYF
NA	15	TRBD1	TRBV4-1	TRBJ2-3	TGCGCCAGCAGCCGCGGACAGGGTAACACAGATACGCAGTATTTT	CASSRGQGNTDTQYF
NA	13	NA	TRBV7-2	TRBJ1-2	TGTGCCAGCAGCTTTAACAGTGGGTATGGCTACACCTTC	CASSFNSGYGYTF
NA	14	NA	TRBV3-1	TRBJ1-1	TGTGCCAGCAGAATAGGAGGAGGGGGGACTGAAGCTTTCTTT	CASRIGGGGTEAFF
few	14	NA	TRBV12-5	TRBJ2-3	TGTGCTAGTGGCCTCCGGATTCCTCTAGATACGCAGTATTTT	CASGLRIPLDTQYF
NA	15	NA	TRBV9	TRBJ2-1	TGTGCCAGCAGCGTAAGACCTACTTCCTACAATGAGCAGTTCTTC	CASSVRPTSYNEQFF
NA	17	TRBD1	TRBV5-1	TRBJ1-6	TGCGCCAGCAGCTTGGCCGGGACAGGGGGACGACGGTCACCCCTCCACTTT	CASSLAGTGGRRSPLHF
few	14	TRBD1	TRBV5-1	TRBJ2-5	TGCGCCAGCAGCACTGGGACAGCCCAAGAGACCCAGTACTTC	CASSTGTAQETQYF
few	16	TRBD1	TRBV12-3/TRBV12-4	TRBJ1-6	TGTGCCAGCAGTTTATGGAGGGGGCGATTTAATTCACCCCTCCACTTT	CASSLWRGRFNSPLHF
NA	15	NA	TRBV4-3	TRBJ2-1	TGCGCCAGCAGCCAAGACCCCGGCCTCAGCGATGAGCAGTTCTTC	CASSQDPGLSDEQFF
many	12	NA	TRBV5-6	TRBJ1-2	TGTGCCAGCAGCATCGAGACCTATGGCTACACCTTC	CASSIETYGYTF
NA	16	NA	TRBV7-8	TRBJ2-2	TGTGCCAGCAGCCATAGTGGCACAGGGCAGGCCGGGGAGCTGTTTTTT	CASSHSGTGQAGELFF
few	14	TRBD1	TRBV27	TRBJ1-5	TGTGCCAGCAGCGGGACAGGGGATAGGAGGCCCCAGCATTTT	CASSGTGDRRPQHF
NA	12	NA	TRBV20-1	TRBJ1-1	TGCAGTGCTAGGCCTTTGAACACTGAAGCTTTCTTT	CSARPLNTEAFF
once	15	TRBD1	TRBV6-5	TRBJ1-5	TGTGCCAGCATTTACACAGGGGCGGGCAATCAGCCCCAGCATTTT	CASIYTGAGNQPQHF
few	16	TRBD2	TRBV10-1	TRBJ2-3	TGCGCCAGCAGTGAGGGACTAGCGGGGGTCGGAGATACGCAGTATTTT	CASSEGLAGVGDTQYF
NA	11	NA	TRBV9	TRBJ2-2	TGTGCCAGCAGCTTTGACGGGGAGCTGTTTTTT	CASSFDGELFF